This T cell receptor beta chain derives from a study of glioma-infiltrating T cells (dated by TCRdb to the mid-2010s). Notes on the research overall: Glioma tissue, non-neoplastic brain tissue and matched peripheral blood mononuclear cells were used as sources from which TCR alpha- and beta-chain repertoires were sequenced. Each tissue-infiltrating repertoire was compared with the same patient's peripheral blood repertoire to measure divergence between tissue and blood T-cell populations. The paired cohort was made up of three low-grade glioma patients, 7 or 8 primary glioblastoma patients and three non-glioma patients who contributed non-neoplastic brain tissue.

The paper as a whole reports these results and caveats: Very few CDR3 sequences were found to be shared between tissue and blood, and this scarcity was attributed to high CDR3 diversity and limited sampling. In non-neoplastic patients, VJ-independent divergence between tissue and blood fell below expectation, whereas in all gliomas, and especially in low-grade gliomas, the divergence rose above expectation. The group comparisons were based on small numbers of patients: three non-neoplastic, three low-grade glioma and roughly eight glioblastoma patients.

TCR alpha and beta CDR3 regions were amplified with the iRepertoire nested amplicon-rescue multiplex PCR (arm-PCR) platform from RNA. One-step reverse transcription and amplification used about 95-400 ng of tissue mRNA or PBMC total RNA as input. Following bead purification, Illumina adapters were added by a secondary multiplex PCR, and the libraries were gel-purified between 200 and 400 bp. Demultiplexing relied on internal 6-nucleotide barcodes carried by the libraries. Libraries were sequenced on an Illumina MiSeq with 2x220 or 2x250 nucleotide paired-end reads. Concerning the study's data processing: Paired reads were merged using FLASH 1.2.11 and aligned with BWA-MEM to the GRCh37 human genome, and TRA and TRB reads were then extracted. An IMGT-derived reference of cassette sequences and CDR3 motifs, with pseudogenes included, was used for V and J assignment. Reads were translated in three frames, and productive CDR3s were defined as those with a C...FGXG motif and no stop codons. A clonotype was defined as a unique combination of a V-J cassette pair and a CDR3 amino acid sequence. Filtering of reads was based on Hamming distance, with the threshold set by the sequence error rate of each sample in mapped regions. TCRdb cleaned the public reads at Q25 with fastp, built clones with MiXCR and kept in-frame beta chains. Every CDR3 protein is listed once, alongside the most common genes and DNA of its rows. These V and J calls rely on TCRdb rather than the paper's analysis. The sample table lists about 140,000 distinct CDR3 sequences, around 40% of them with a count of one. The ten most abundant clones make up roughly 20% of the sample.

The CDR3 holds 11 amino acids from the cysteine to the phenylalanine. Only the CDR3 DNA is retained, 33 bases long and in frame from the first base. Between the V and J ends, shortened by 8 bases and 6 bases respectively, the junction contains 10 bases. From a lookup of the germline V gene, CDR1 and CDR2 are ENHRY and SYGVKD. On this clonotype: Its antigen is not yet known. The sample holds no much larger clone one base away, and base qualities are not on file.

Sequencing was carried out using glioma tissue, nonneoplastic brain tissue, or PBMCs (not recorded which). The TCR comes from a human donor with low-grade glioma or glioblastoma, undergoing nonglioma brain surgery, or in good health (not recorded which). Recombination linked TRBV10-3 to TRBJ1-2; the D segment cannot be called with confidence. The CDR3 region has the sequence CAIPHSHGYTF. The DNA sequence reads TGTGCCATCCCCCATTCCCATGGCTACACCTTC.